One and the same sample provided the 5 T cell receptor beta chains below, sequenced in a study of T cell repertoires in cytomegalovirus infection. TCRdb independently ran MiXCR on the reads; one entry per CDR3 protein. This sample yields more than 350,000 distinct CDR3 sequences, of which about a third are seen a single time; roughly 13% belongs to the top ten. The sequencing input was PBMCs. These receptors were taken from a human donor in good health (CMV status not recorded). Some clones in this sample may be carry-over from other donors' samples.

As concerns this clonotype: A much larger clone sits a single nucleotide away, making a read error possible. The CDR3 region is CASSFAGIYTGELFF. The CDR3 DNA sequence: TGTGCCAGCAGCTTCGCTGGGATATACACCGGGGAGCTGTTTTTT. The chain uses TRBV7-2 and TRBJ2-2; no clear D. V gave up 3 bases and J gave up 3 bases, with 11 bases separating them. The length of the CDR3 is 15 residues. Germline V gene data show CDR1 as SGHTA and CDR2 as FQGNSA.

A remark on this clonotype: Just one base apart from a much larger clone, this may be a read error. The V call is TRBV7-6, the J call TRBJ2-4, with TRBD2 identical over 9 bases. Germline lookup yields CDR1 SGHVS and CDR2 FNYEAQ. The length of the CDR3 is 11 residues. CDR3 sequence reads: CASSLAGAQYF. The CDR3 DNA reads as TGTGCCAGCAGTTTAGCGGGAGCGCAGTACTTC.

This clonotype was seen a few times. The chain has TRBV7-3 and TRBJ1-2; D remains ambiguous. Trimming took 3 bases from V and 7 from J, leaving 9 bases between them. CDR1 and CDR2 (germline): SGHTA, FQGTGA. The CDR3 runs 12 residues. CDR3 bases: TGTGCCAGCAGCTTGGGGAATGGTGGCTACACCTTC. Translation: CASSLGNGGYTF.

In the case of this clonotype: This may arise from a read error, as a much more abundant clone is one base away. The missing conserved phenylalanine or tryptophan at the end of this CDR3 makes a read error likely. The genes are TRBV7-6 and TRBJ2-1, with D perhaps TRBD1 or TRBD2 (6 bases each). V was trimmed by 3 bases and J by 0 bases, leaving 12 bases between them. The CDR3 is 16 residues long. In germline, CDR1 is SGHVS, CDR2 FNYEAQ. The CDR3 DNA reads TGTGCCAGCAGCTTCGGAGGGGGGAGCTCCTACAATGAGCAGTTCTGC. It yields the protein CASSFGGGSSYNEQFC.

This clonotype was counted between two and nine times. The chain joins TRBV4-3 to TRBJ1-3; D may be TRBD1 (5 bases). This CDR3 spans 15 amino acids. Germline V gene lookup returns CDR1 LGHNA and CDR2 YSLEER. The germline V and J ends were trimmed by 1 base and 8 bases, with 15 bases remaining between them. The DNA of the CDR3 is TGCGCCAGCAGCCAAGTTGGGACCAAAGGAGACACCATATATTTT. Its protein product is CASSQVGTKGDTIYF.